This T cell receptor beta chain was documented in a study of blood T cell repertoires in COVID-19. Study background: There were acute and convalescent COVID-19 samples, and they came from the United States, Italy and Spain. The analysed material was cDNA or gDNA that came from T cells, B-cell-depleted T cells, or PBMCs.

Measured with immunoSEQ multiplex PCR; TCRdb has only the in-frame clones, and not every one. The data show 430,000 or so clones, 80% to 90% seen once. This clone was found once. V shed 0 bases, J shed 4 bases, and the junction held 6 bases outside the gene matches. The CDR3 extends over 16 amino acids. The germline gives CDR1 SEHNR, CDR2 FQNEAQ (reference sequence). Seattle enrolled patients during active infection and tracked them longitudinally. This sequence was found in a young man with COVID-19, enrolled during active disease. The sequencing input was peripheral blood. The gene calls are TRBV7-9 and TRBJ2-3; 8 nucleotides align to TRBD2. CDR3 bases: TGTGCCAGCAGCTTAGCGGGCGGGAGGACTTCAGATACGCAGTATTTT. This translates into CASSLAGGRTSDTQYF.